These 9 T cell receptor beta chains were all obtained from the same sample, sequenced in a study of T cells in women clearing cervical HPV infection. The method was immunoSEQ multiplex PCR; TCRdb's version includes in-frame clones alone and lacks a portion of them. Recorded for this sample: approximately 40,000 clones. The sequencing sample was made of blood buffy coat. The receptors here all came from a woman aged 18 to 75 with a cervical HPV16 infection that either progressed to CIN3+ or cleared (not recorded which).

Regarding this clone: The read comes to an end 3 residues before the CDR3 does, leaving the germline J gene to fill in the end. This rearrangement joins TRBV19 to TRBJ1-2; TRBD1 aligns across 7 bases. The V and J ends lost 4 bases and 4 bases, in that order; junction bases with no gene match: 18. The CDR3 is 18 amino acids. Germline CDR1 and CDR2: LNHDA and SQIVND (reference sequence). CDR3 loop: CASSNGGRTGSKLYGYTF. The covered CDR3 bases are TGTGCCAGTAGTAACGGCGGACGGACAGGATCAAAGCTCTATGGC.

The CDR3 region is CASSLEQEYTGELFF. The CDR3 bases that were read are TGCGCCAGCAGCTTGGAACAGGAATACACCGGGGAG. This chain uses TRBV5-1 with TRBJ2-2; D may be TRBD1 (5 bases). The read halts 3 residues ahead of the CDR3 end, with the missing end drawn from the germline J gene. The CDR3 consists of 15 residues. With 0 bases removed from V and 3 bases from J, the gap between germline ends came to 9 bases. Germline-derived CDR1 and CDR2 are SGHRS and YFSETQ.

With respect to this clone: The DNA ends 3 residues before the CDR3 does, and the rest of the CDR3 is filled in from the germline J gene. This chain joins TRBV2 and TRBJ2-1, with TRBD1 identical over 8 bases. In germline, CDR1 is SNHLY, CDR2 FYNNEI. Trimming removed 10 bases from V and 6 bases from J; junction bases left unmatched: 5. This CDR3 contains 12 residues. CDR3 loop: CATLTGGNEQFF. The sequenced part of the CDR3 DNA is TGTGCCACCTTAACAGGGGGCAATGAG. Supplemented by reference TRBV2 and TRBJ2-1, the full variable domain reads EPEVTQTPSHQVTQMGQEVILRCVPISNHLYFYWYRQILGQKVEFLVSFYNNEISEKSEIFDDQFSVERPDGSNFTLKIRSTKLEDSAMYFCATLTGGNEQFFGPGTRLTVL.

A remark on this clone: The DNA ends 3 residues before the CDR3 does, and the rest of the CDR3 is filled in from the germline J gene. V is TRBV4-1 and J is TRBJ2-1, with 8 bases matching TRBD2. Germline V gene sequence: CDR1 MGHRA, CDR2 YSYEKL. The junction had 7 bases not matched to a gene; V was cut back by 3 bases and J by 0 bases. This CDR3 is built from 17 residues. CDR3 bases read: TGCGCCAGCAGCCAGGCACTCCTAGCGGGCTCCTACAATGAG. It yields the protein CASSQALLAGSYNE. The CDR3 as a whole reads CASSQALLAGSYNEQFF.

For this clone: The missing CDR3 end, 3 residues past where the read stops, is filled in from the germline J gene. Additional DNA sequences in this sample encode the identical CDR3. This chain joins TRBV30 and TRBJ1-5; D remains unclear. Germline V CDR1 and CDR2: GTSNPN, SVGIG (reference sequence). The CDR3 consists of 19 residues. V was pared by 8 bases and J by 3 bases, with 32 bases between. This chain's CDR3 is CARKAPPRAGSVSNQPQHF. Partial CDR3 DNA: TGTGCCCGGAAAGCACCCCCGCGGGCAGGTTCGGTATCCAATCAGCCC.

As concerns this clone: The sequence runs out 3 residues before the end of the CDR3; the remainder is reconstructed from the germline J gene. The rearrangement links TRBV10-1 to TRBJ1-1, with 7 bases aligning to TRBD1. The CDR3 runs 18 residues. V shed 4 bases and J 6 bases; nucleotides not matched to a gene: 20. In germline, CDR1 is WNHNN, CDR2 SYGVQD (reference sequence). Incomplete CDR3 DNA: TGCGCCAGCAGTGTAACCCAGGGGGAGTGGCTCCAATGGGCTGAA. This gives the protein CASSVTQGEWLQWAE. The entire CDR3 protein is CASSVTQGEWLQWAEAFF.

On this clone itself: The CDR3 is cut off 3 residues early in the read; its end comes from the germline J gene. Different DNA sequences within this sample yield the same CDR3. The rearrangement uses TRBV7-9 and TRBJ2-4; D is unresolved. The CDR3 has 15 residues. Germline CDR1 reads SEHNR; CDR2 reads FQNEAQ (reference sequence). V was cut by 4 bases and J by 0 bases, with 10 bases left in between. CDR3 loop: CASSSSTLAKNIQYF. CDR3 DNA, as far as it was read: TGTGCCAGCAGCTCTTCGACTTTAGCCAAAAACATT. The full variable domain, its missing parts supplied by reference TRBV7-9 and TRBJ2-4, is DTGVSQNPRHKITKRGQNVTFRCDPISEHNRLYWYRQTLGQGPEFLTYFQNEAQLEKSRLLSDRFSAERPKGSFSTLEIQRTEQGDSAMYLCASSSSTLAKNIQYFGAGTRLSVL.

In regard to this clone: The read terminates 3 residues before the CDR3 end, so the remaining end is supplied by the germline J gene. The chain combines TRBV7-9 with TRBJ2-7; possible D gene TRBD1, 5 bases. Per germline, CDR1 SEHNR and CDR2 FQNEAQ (reference sequence). The CDR3 consists of 13 residues. Trimming took 3 bases from V and 5 from J, leaving 11 bases between them. The part of the CDR3 DNA that was read is TGTGCCAGCAGCTTTCAAGTAGGGGACGAG. Protein product: CASSFQVGDE. The entire CDR3 protein reads CASSFQVGDEQYF.

The CDR3 region is CASSPRTSGLYNEQFF. Incomplete CDR3 DNA: TGTGCCAGCAGTCCGAGGACTAGCGGGCTATACAATGAG. This chain joins TRBV6-4 and TRBJ2-1, with TRBD2 identical over 11 bases. From the germline J gene comes the end of the CDR3, since the read stops 3 residues before it. There are 16 residues in the CDR3. Germline V lookup: CDR1 MRHNA, CDR2 SNTAGT. With V trimmed by 5 bases and J by 4 bases, 7 bases remained unmatched.